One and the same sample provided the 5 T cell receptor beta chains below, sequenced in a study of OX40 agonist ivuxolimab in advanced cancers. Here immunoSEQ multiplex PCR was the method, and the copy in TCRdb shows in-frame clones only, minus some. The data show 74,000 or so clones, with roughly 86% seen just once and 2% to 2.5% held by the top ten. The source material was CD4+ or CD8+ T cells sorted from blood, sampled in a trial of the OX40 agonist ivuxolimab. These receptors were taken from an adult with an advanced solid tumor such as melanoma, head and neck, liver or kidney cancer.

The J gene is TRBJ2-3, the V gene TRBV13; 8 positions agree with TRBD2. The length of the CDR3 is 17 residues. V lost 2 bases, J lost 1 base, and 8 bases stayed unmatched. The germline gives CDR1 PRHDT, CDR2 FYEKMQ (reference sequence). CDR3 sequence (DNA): TGTGCCAGCAGCTTAAGACCCGGGGGGGGCCGCACAGATACGCAGTATTTT. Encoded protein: CASSLRPGGGRTDTQYF.

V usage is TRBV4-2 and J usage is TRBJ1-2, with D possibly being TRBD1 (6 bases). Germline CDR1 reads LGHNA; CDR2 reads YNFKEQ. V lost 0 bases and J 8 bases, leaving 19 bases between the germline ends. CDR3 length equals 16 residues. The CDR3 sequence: CASSQDVAGEMAGYTF. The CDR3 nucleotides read TGTGCCAGCAGCCAAGATGTGGCAGGGGAAATGGCGGGCTACACCTTC.

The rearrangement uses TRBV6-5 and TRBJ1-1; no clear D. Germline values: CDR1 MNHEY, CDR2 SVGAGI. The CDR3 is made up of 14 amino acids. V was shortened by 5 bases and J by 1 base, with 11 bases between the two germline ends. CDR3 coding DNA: TGTGCCAGCAGTCCCGGTCGGGGGAACACTGAAGCTTTCTTT. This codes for CASSPGRGNTEAFF.

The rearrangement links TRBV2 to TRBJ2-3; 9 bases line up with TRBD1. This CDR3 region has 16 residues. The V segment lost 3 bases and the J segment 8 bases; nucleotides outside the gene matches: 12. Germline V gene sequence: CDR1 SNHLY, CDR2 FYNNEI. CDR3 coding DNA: TGTGCCAGCAGTGAGCGGCTGGGACAGGGTGGAGGTACGCAGTATTTT. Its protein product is CASSERLGQGGGTQYF.

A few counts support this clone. Here the CDR3 reads CASSNQAWETQYF. CDR3 coding DNA: TGTGCCAGTAGTAATCAGGCCTGGGAGACCCAGTACTTC. The chain links TRBV19 to TRBJ2-5; D is ambiguous. The CDR3 has 13 residues. CDR1 is LNHDA and CDR2 is SQIVND in the germline V gene (reference sequence). V was pared by 4 bases and J by 5 bases, with 11 bases between.